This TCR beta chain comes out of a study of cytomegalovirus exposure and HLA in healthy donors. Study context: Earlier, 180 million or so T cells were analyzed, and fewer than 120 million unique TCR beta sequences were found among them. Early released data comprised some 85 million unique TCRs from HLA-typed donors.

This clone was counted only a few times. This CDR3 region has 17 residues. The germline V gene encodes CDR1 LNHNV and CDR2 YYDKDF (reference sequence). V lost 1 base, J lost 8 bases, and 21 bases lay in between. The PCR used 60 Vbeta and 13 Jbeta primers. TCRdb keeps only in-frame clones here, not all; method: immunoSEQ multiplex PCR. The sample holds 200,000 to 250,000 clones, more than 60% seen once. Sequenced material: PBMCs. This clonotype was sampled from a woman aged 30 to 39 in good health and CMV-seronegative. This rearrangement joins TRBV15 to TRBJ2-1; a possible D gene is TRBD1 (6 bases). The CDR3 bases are TGTGCCACCAGCAGAGTGGGGGCCCCTACAGGGCCGGATGAGCAGTTCTTC. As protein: CATSRVGAPTGPDEQFF.